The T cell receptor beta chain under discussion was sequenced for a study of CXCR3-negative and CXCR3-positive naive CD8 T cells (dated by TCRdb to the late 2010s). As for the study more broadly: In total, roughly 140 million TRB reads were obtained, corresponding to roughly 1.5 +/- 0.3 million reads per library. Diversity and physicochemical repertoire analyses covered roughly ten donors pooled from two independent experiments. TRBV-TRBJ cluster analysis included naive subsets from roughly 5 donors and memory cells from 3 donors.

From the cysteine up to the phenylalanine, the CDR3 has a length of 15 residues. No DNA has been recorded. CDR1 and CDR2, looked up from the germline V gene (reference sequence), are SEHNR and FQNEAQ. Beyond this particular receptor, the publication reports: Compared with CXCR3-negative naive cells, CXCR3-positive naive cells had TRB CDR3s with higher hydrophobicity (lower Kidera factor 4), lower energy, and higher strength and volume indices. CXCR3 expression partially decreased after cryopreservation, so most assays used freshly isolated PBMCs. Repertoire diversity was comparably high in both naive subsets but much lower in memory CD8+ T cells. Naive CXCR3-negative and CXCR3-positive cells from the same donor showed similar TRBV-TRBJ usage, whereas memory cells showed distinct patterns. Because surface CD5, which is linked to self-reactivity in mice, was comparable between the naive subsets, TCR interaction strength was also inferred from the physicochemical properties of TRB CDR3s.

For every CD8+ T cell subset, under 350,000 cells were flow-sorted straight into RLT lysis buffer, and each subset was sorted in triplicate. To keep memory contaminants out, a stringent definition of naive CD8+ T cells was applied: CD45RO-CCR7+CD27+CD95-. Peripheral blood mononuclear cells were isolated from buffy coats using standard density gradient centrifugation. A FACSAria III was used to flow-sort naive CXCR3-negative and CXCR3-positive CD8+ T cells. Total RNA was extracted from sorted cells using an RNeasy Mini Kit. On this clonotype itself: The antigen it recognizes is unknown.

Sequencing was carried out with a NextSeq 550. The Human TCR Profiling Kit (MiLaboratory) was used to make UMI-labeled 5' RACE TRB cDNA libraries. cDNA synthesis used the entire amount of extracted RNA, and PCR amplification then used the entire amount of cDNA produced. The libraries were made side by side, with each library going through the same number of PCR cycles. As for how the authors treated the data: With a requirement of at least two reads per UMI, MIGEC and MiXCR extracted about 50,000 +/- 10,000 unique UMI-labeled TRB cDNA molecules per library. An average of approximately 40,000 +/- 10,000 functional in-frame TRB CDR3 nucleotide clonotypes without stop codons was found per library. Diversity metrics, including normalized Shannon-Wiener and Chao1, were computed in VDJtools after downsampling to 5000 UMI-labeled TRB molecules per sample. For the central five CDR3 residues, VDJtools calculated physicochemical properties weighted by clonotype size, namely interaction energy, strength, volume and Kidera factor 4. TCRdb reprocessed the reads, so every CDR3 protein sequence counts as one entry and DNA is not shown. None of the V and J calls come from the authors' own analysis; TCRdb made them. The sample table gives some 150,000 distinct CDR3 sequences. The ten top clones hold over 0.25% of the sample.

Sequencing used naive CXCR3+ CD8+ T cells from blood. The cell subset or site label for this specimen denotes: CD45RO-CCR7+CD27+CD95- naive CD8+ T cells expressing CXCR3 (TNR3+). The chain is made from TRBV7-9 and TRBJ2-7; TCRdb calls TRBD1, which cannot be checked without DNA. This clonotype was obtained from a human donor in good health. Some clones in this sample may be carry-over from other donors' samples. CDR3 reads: CASSLGDRGPLEQYF.